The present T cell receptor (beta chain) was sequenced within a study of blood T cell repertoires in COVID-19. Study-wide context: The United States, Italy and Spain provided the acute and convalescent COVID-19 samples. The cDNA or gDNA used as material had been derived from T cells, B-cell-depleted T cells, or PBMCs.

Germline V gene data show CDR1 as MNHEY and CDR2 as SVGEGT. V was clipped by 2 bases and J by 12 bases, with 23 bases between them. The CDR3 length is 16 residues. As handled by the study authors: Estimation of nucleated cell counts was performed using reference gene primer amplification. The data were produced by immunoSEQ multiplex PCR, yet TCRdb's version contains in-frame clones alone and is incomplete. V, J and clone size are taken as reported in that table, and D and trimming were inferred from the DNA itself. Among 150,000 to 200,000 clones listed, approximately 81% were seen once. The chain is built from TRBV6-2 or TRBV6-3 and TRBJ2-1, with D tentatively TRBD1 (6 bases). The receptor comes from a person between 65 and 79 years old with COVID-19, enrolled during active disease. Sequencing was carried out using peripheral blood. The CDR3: CASSYNRDTLKRVQFF. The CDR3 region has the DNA TGTGCCAGCAGTTACAACCGGGACACCCTAAAGAGGGTGCAGTTCTTC.